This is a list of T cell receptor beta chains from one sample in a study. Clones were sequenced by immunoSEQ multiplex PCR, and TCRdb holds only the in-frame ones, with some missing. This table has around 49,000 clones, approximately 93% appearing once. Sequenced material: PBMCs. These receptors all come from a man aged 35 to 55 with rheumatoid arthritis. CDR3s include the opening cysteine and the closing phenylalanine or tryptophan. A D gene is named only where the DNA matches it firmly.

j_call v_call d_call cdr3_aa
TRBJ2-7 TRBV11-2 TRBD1 CASSFGDSTYEQYF
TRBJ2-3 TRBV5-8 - CASSSPLRDTQYF
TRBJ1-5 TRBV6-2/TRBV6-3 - CASSYRPAQGPNQPQHF
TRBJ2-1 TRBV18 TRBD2 CASSPGLAGGPKNEQFF
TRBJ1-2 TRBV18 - CASNPGLVRNYGYTF
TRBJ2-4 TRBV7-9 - CASSQGAGIAKNIQYF
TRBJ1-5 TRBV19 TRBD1 CASSTGTGGLQPQHF
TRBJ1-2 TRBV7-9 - CASSLPDYVEIYGYTF
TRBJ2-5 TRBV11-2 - CASSPRQIEETQYF
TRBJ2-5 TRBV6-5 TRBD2 CASRRGGWEETQYF
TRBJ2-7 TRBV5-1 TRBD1 CASSLGDRVVHEQYF
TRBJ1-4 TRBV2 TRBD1 CASRGPDRGRGANEKLFF
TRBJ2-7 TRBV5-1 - CASSLLGAGYEQYF
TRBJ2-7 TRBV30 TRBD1 CAWSPPGQVYEQYF
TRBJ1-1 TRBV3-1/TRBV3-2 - CASSPRTENTEAFF
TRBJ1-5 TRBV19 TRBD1 CASRKPGQSLFSNQPQHF
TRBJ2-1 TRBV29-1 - CSADWDINEQFF
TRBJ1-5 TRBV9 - CASSVGKGGGNQPQHF
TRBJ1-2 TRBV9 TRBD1 CASSGGTGVVYGYTF
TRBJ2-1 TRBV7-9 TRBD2 CASSTGTSVYNEQFF
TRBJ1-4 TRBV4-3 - CASSPRPGPNPGQLFF
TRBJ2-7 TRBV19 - CASSIGHTTYEQYF
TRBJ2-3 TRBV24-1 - CATDNLQGFRTTDTQYF
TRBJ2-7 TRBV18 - CASSSGSYEQYF